This passage covers 25 T cell receptor beta chains from one sample sequenced in a study of T cells after posttransplantation cyclophosphamide. A marrow graft followed busulfan-fludarabine conditioning, with cyclophosphamide on days +3 and +4. Assay: immunoSEQ multiplex PCR; the TCRdb copy retains only in-frame clones and omits some. Here the sample spans 1,500 to 2,000 clones, roughly 70% being singletons. The sequenced sample was CD8+ T cells sorted from PBMCs, obtained after allogeneic stem cell transplant with posttransplant cyclophosphamide. The receptors derive from a male patient in his 30s who received an allogeneic stem cell transplant from a related donor, was CMV-positive, and had acute GVHD only. Some T cells may be graft donor cells.

This chain uses TRBV6-1 with TRBJ1-2; a weak D match, TRBD1 (6 bases). The CDR3 has 13 residues. The V end was cut by 5 bases, the J end by 8 bases, with 15 bases between. Germline V gene lookup returns CDR1 MNHNS and CDR2 SASEGT. The chain's CDR3 is CASSTTGFRGYTF. DNA of the CDR3: TGTGCCAGCAGTACGACAGGTTTTAGGGGCTACACCTTC.

The rearrangement joins TRBV25-1 to TRBJ1-2; D is perhaps TRBD1 (6 bases). The CDR3 contains 16 residues. Germline CDR1 is MGHDK and CDR2 is SYGVNS. With 8 bases removed from V and 6 bases from J, the gap between germline ends came to 25 bases. In DNA, the CDR3 is TGTGCCAGCGCCGAACCCCGGGACACGGGGGGACATGGCTACACCTTC. This codes for CASAEPRDTGGHGYTF.

The V call is TRBV7-8, the J call TRBJ1-1; D perhaps matches TRBD1 (6 bases). The CDR3 consists of 17 residues. V lost 4 bases and J lost 0, with 18 bases in between. Germline V gene data show CDR1 as SGHVS and CDR2 as FQNEAQ. CDR3 DNA sequence: TGTGCCAGCAGCTCCCCGGGGGGCACGGGGATGAACACTGAAGCTTTCTTT. Protein product: CASSSPGGTGMNTEAFF.

CDR3 bases: TGTGCCAGCAGTGAAGGGACAGGGATTCTCGGAATCTACGAGCAGTACTTC. It specifies CASSEGTGILGIYEQYF. The chain carries TRBV2 and TRBJ2-7; 8 nucleotides agree with TRBD1. Germline CDR1 is SNHLY and CDR2 is FYNNEI. CDR3 size: 17 residues. V shed 1 base and J 3 bases; nucleotides not matched to a gene: 11. Based on the CDR3 plus reference TRBV2 and TRBJ2-7, the full variable domain is EPEVTQTPSHQVTQMGQEVILRCVPISNHLYFYWYRQILGQKVEFLVSFYNNEISEKSEIFDDQFSVERPDGSNFTLKIRSTKLEDSAMYFCASSEGTGILGIYEQYFGPGTRLTVT.

The chain is built from TRBV6-6 and TRBJ2-7, with TRBD1 matching over 8 bases. V dropped 7 bases and J dropped 3; count of bases not matched to a gene: 11. Germline-derived CDR1 and CDR2 are MNHNY and SVGAGI (reference sequence). The CDR3 is 15 amino acids. The CDR3 is CASTLTGQGGYEQYF. The CDR3 DNA is TGTGCCAGCACCCTAACCGGACAGGGTGGCTACGAGCAGTACTTC.

A single count supports this clone. V is TRBV19 and J is TRBJ1-5, with D maybe TRBD1 (5 bases). This CDR3 has 16 amino acids. Trimming pared 5 bases from V and 0 bases from J, leaving 14 bases between. The germline CDR1 and CDR2 sequences are LNHDA and SQIVND (reference sequence). CDR3 bases: TGTGCCAGTAGTGGACGTTGGGGCCGTAGCAATCAGCCCCAGCATTTT. Protein product: CASSGRWGRSNQPQHF.

The gene calls are TRBV6-5 and TRBJ1-4; possible D gene TRBD1, 5 bases. The germline V gene has CDR1 MNHEY and CDR2 SVGAGI. The CDR3 extends over 14 amino acids. Between the trimmed V and J ends, which lost 1 base and 6 bases, there was a span of 9 bases. CDR3 DNA: TGTGCCAGCAGTTACTTTGGGACTGATGAAAAACTGTTTTTT. Translated: CASSYFGTDEKLFF.

The chain joins TRBV6-5 to TRBJ1-1; TRBD1 matches 7 bases. V shed 7 bases and J 2 bases; nucleotides not matched to a gene: 7. Per the germline V gene, CDR1 is MNHEY and CDR2 is SVGAGI. The CDR3 runs 14 residues. The DNA of the CDR3 is TGTGCCAGCACTAACAGGGGAACAAACACTGAAGCTTTCTTT. Its protein is CASTNRGTNTEAFF.

V and J are TRBV6-5 and TRBJ1-2; 7 bases agree with TRBD1. CDR3 length: 14 amino acids. Germline-derived CDR1 and CDR2 are MNHEY and SVGAGI. With V trimmed by 2 bases and J by 8 bases, 8 bases remained unmatched. The DNA for the CDR3 is TGTGCCAGCAGTTACCCCGGACAGGTTGGGGGCTACACCTTC. Residues: CASSYPGQVGGYTF.

The chain recombines TRBV28 with TRBJ2-5; 9 positions match TRBD2. Germline V gives CDR1 MDHEN, CDR2 SYDVKM. V shed 4 bases, J shed 3 bases, and the junction held 3 bases outside the gene matches. The CDR3 sequence is 14 residues long. The CDR3 is CASSSGLAEETQYF. CDR3 in DNA: TGTGCCAGCAGTTCGGGACTAGCCGAAGAGACCCAGTACTTC.

The chain employs TRBV27 and TRBJ1-2, with TRBD1 as a possible D gene (5 bases). This CDR3 contains 17 residues. V was pared by 0 bases and J by 7 bases, with 21 bases between. Germline V gene lookup returns CDR1 MNHEY and CDR2 SMNVEV (reference sequence). The CDR3 spells CASSLSRFGGEGFGYTF. CDR3 coding DNA: TGTGCCAGCAGTTTATCTCGGTTCGGTGGGGAGGGGTTTGGCTACACCTTC.

The CDR3 DNA follows: TGTGCCAGCAGCTTAGGGGCGACAGGCTATGGCTACACCTTC. Translating it yields CASSLGATGYGYTF. The J gene is TRBJ1-2, the V gene TRBV7-9; D is perhaps TRBD1 (6 bases). The CDR3 extends over 14 amino acids. Per germline, CDR1 SEHNR and CDR2 FQNEAQ (reference sequence). The V end was cut by 1 base, the J end by 4 bases, with 10 bases between.

The genes are TRBV27 and TRBJ2-2; 8 bases are shared with TRBD1. Germline assignment: CDR1 MNHEY and CDR2 SMNVEV (reference sequence). The CDR3 is 16 amino acids. With V trimmed by 6 bases and J by 5 bases, 11 bases remained unmatched. DNA for the CDR3: TGTGCCAGCAGCCACGCAACAGGGGGGCGGACCGGGGAGCTGTTTTTT. It codes for CASSHATGGRTGELFF.

Sample share makes this clone hyperexpanded. This sample also contains other DNA sequences that code for the same CDR3. This chain links TRBV7-9 with TRBJ2-3, with TRBD2 as a possible D gene (6 bases). The CDR3 covers 15 residues. Germline CDR1 SEHNR, CDR2 FQNEAQ (reference sequence). With 5 bases removed from V and 6 bases from J, the gap between germline ends came to 18 bases. The CDR3 reads CASSPPTGERDTQYF. The CDR3 bases are TGTGCCAGCAGCCCACCGACGGGGGAGAGGGATACGCAGTATTTT. The full variable domain, with the rest looked up from reference TRBV7-9 and TRBJ2-3, is DTGVSQNPRHKITKRGQNVTFRCDPISEHNRLYWYRQTLGQGPEFLTYFQNEAQLEKSRLLSDRFSAERPKGSFSTLEIQRTEQGDSAMYLCASSPPTGERDTQYFGPGTRLTVL.

This clone occurred a few times. The chain employs TRBV29-1 and TRBJ1-2; D is possibly TRBD1 (6 bases). The CDR3 sequence is 13 residues long. Germline V gene data show CDR1 as SQVTM and CDR2 as ANQGSEA. The V end lost 7 bases, the J end lost 4 bases, and 16 bases lay between the germline ends. The CDR3 DNA reads as TGCAGCGCCTACAGGGAATACCCCTATGGCTACACCTTC. It translates to CSAYREYPYGYTF.

V gene TRBV7-9 combines with J gene TRBJ2-3; D possibly corresponds to TRBD2 (6 bases). The V gene lost 5 bases and the J gene lost 1 base, with 13 bases spanning the gap. Per germline, CDR1 SEHNR and CDR2 FQNEAQ (reference sequence). The CDR3 runs to 15 residues. As DNA, the CDR3 is TGTGCCAGCAGCCCATCGGCGGGGCGCACAGATACGCAGTATTTT. As protein: CASSPSAGRTDTQYF.

DNA for the CDR3: TGTGCCAGCAGCTTGGCCAGGGGTTTGCACAATGAGCAGTTCTTC. Amino acids: CASSLARGLHNEQFF. V is TRBV5-5 and J is TRBJ2-1; possible D gene TRBD1, 6 bases. The CDR3 has 15 residues. Deletions cut 0 bases from V and 5 bases from J, with 12 bases between. The germline V gene has CDR1 SGHKS and CDR2 YYEKEE (reference sequence).

By share of the sample, this clone is large. V gene TRBV5-6 combines with J gene TRBJ2-7; D might be TRBD2 (6 bases). Trimming removed 4 bases from V and 2 bases from J, with 16 bases in between. In germline, CDR1 is SGHDT, CDR2 YYEEEE. This CDR3 has 15 amino acids. The CDR3: CASSGEVADPYEQYF. The CDR3, as DNA: TGTGCCAGCAGCGGGGAGGTGGCGGATCCCTACGAGCAGTACTTC.

V usage is TRBV6-5 and J usage is TRBJ1-2, with unresolved D. The CDR3 runs 13 residues. V lost 2 bases, J lost 2 bases, and 6 bases lay in between. Germline-derived CDR1 and CDR2 are MNHEY and SVGAGI. The CDR3 coding sequence is TGTGCCAGCAGTTACGATGGCAACTATGGCTACACCTTC. This translates into CASSYDGNYGYTF.

The chain employs TRBV19 and TRBJ1-1, with a possible D match to TRBD1 (5 bases). The CDR3 loop spans 14 amino acids. Germline V gene sequence: CDR1 LNHDA, CDR2 SQIVND (reference sequence). V lost 3 bases, J lost 5 bases, and 13 bases lay in between. CDR3 residues: CASSIGGARTEAFF. CDR3 DNA sequence: TGTGCCAGTAGTATTGGTGGGGCTAGGACTGAAGCTTTCTTT.

This chain uses TRBV10-3 with TRBJ1-6; no firm D call. In germline, CDR1 is ENHRY, CDR2 SYGVKD. V was clipped by 0 bases and J by 7 bases, with 10 bases between them. This CDR3 is 15 amino acids long. The CDR3 DNA is TGTGCCATCAGTGAGTCAACAGTTTTGAATTCACCCCTCCACTTT. This gives the protein CAISESTVLNSPLHF.

The chain couples TRBV28 to TRBJ1-1; TRBD1 agrees at 7 bases. Germline lookup yields CDR1 MDHEN and CDR2 SYDVKM. The CDR3 loop spans 16 amino acids. The J segment lost 0 bases and the V segment lost 5 bases, leaving 9 bases of the junction unmatched. The CDR3 protein is CASSPHPGGLNTEAFF. CDR3 in DNA: TGTGCCAGCAGTCCTCACCCAGGGGGGCTGAACACTGAAGCTTTCTTT.

By share, this clone counts as medium-sized. Here the CDR3 DNA reads TGCGCCAGCAGCCAAGATCCAATATTATCCTGGGGCACTTCTGAAGCTTTCTTT. Residues: CASSQDPILSWGTSEAFF. V usage is TRBV4-1 and J usage is TRBJ1-1; possible D gene TRBD1, 5 bases. The CDR3 has 18 residues. V lost 0 bases, J lost 6 bases, and 23 bases lay in between. Germline V gene data show CDR1 as MGHRA and CDR2 as YSYEKL.

The chain employs TRBV2 and TRBJ2-5, with 11 bases aligning to TRBD2. The germline CDR1 and CDR2 sequences are SNHLY and FYNNEI. The ends lost 7 bases at V and 3 bases at J; junction bases unmatched: 13. CDR3 length equals 17 residues. This CDR3 reads CASMGIGLAGGEETQYF. CDR3 nucleotides: TGTGCCAGCATGGGAATCGGGCTAGCGGGGGGAGAAGAGACCCAGTACTTC.

V gene TRBV7-9 combines with J gene TRBJ1-5; D is uncertain. V dropped 0 bases and J dropped 3 bases, with 6 bases sitting between them. CDR3 length equals 14 residues. Germline V gene data show CDR1 as SEHNR and CDR2 as FQNEAQ (reference sequence). In nucleotides, the CDR3 is TGTGCCAGCAGCTTAGCTCCCTCCAATCAGCCCCAGCATTTT. Translating it yields CASSLAPSNQPQHF.